This T cell receptor beta chain was recorded in a study of Ad26.COV2.S vaccination and SARS-CoV-2 variants. Overall study: The trial was COV1001 and the donor's arm was Ad26.COV2.S. The vaccine Ad26.COV2.S was put into the muscle once, or twice with 56 days between.

The treatment: roughly 19 received Ad26.COV2.S at low or high dose, single or two shots; about 5 received placebo; per-sample allocation not given. Repertoires come from day 63 after the first vaccine or placebo injection. An Ad26 vector expressing Wuhan-strain SARS-CoV-2 spike served as the vaccine. The CDR3 length is 13 residues. The trim removed 0 bases at V and 6 bases at J, leaving 2 bases unmatched. Germline V gives CDR1 SGDLS, CDR2 YYNGEE. TCRdb's table, derived via immunoSEQ multiplex PCR, lists solely in-frame clones and lacks some. The profile shows around 340,000 clones, less than 90% of them singletons.

This clonotype was sampled from a person between 18 and 65 years old who received the Ad26.COV2.S COVID-19 vaccine or a placebo. The chain uses TRBV9 and TRBJ1-1; TRBD1 aligns across 7 bases. This specimen was peripheral blood, taken in a trial of Ad26.COV2.S vaccine versus placebo. The CDR3 loop reads CASSVVGTAEAFF. The CDR3 DNA follows: TGTGCCAGCAGCGTAGTAGGGACAGCTGAAGCTTTCTTT.